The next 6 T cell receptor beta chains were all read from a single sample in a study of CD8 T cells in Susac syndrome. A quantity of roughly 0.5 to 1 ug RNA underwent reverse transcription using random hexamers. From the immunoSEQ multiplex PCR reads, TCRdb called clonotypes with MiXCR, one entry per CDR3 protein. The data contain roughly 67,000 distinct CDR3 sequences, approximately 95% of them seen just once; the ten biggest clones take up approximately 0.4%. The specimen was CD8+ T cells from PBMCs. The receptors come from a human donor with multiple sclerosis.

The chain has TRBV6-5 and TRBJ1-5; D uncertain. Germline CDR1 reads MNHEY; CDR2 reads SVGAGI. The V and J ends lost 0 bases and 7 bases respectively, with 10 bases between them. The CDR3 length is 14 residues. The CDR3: CASSYSQLGQPQHF. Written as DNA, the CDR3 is TGTGCCAGCAGTTACTCGCAGTTGGGACAGCCCCAGCATTTT.

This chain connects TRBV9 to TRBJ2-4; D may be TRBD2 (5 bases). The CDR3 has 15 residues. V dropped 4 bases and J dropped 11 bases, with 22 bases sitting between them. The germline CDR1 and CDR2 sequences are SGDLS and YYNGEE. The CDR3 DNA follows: TGTGCCAGCAGCCCCTCTGGTAGCGATAGTATCCTTCAGTACTTC. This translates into CASSPSGSDSILQYF.

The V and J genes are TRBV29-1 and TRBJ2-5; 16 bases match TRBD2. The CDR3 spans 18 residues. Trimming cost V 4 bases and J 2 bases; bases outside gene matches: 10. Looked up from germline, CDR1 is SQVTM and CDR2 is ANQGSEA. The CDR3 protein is CSVAPGTSGRGGQETQYF. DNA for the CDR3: TGCAGCGTTGCGCCCGGGACTAGCGGGAGGGGTGGGCAAGAGACCCAGTACTTC.

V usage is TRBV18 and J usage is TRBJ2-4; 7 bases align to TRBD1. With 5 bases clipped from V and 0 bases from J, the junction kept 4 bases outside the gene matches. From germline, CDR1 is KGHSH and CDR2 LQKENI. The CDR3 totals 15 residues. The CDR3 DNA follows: TGTGCCAGCTCATATGGGACAGTAGCCAAAAACATTCAGTACTTC. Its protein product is CASSYGTVAKNIQYF.

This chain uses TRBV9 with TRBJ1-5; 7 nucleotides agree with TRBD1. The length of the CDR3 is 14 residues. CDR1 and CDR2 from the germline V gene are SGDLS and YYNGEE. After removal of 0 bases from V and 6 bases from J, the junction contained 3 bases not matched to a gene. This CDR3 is CASSVGGGGQPQHF. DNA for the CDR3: TGTGCCAGCAGCGTAGGAGGGGGCGGTCAGCCCCAGCATTTT.

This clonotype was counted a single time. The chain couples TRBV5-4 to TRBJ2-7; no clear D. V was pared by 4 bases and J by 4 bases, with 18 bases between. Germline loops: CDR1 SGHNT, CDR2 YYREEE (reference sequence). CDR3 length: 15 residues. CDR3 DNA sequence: TGTGCCAGCAGCCCCGGCAAGGCCTCTATTTACGAGCAGTACTTC. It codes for CASSPGKASIYEQYF.